Shown below are 15 T cell receptor beta chains from a single sample sequenced in a study of cytomegalovirus exposure and HLA in healthy donors. The PCR contained 60 Vbeta and 13 Jbeta primers. This table comes from immunoSEQ multiplex PCR, and its TCRdb copy is limited to in-frame clones, with some not included. The sample lists 74,000 or so clones, 77% seen once, with more than 2.5% in the top ten. What was sequenced was PBMCs. The receptor source for this set is a man aged 45-60 years in good health and CMV-seropositive.

Notes on this clone: Additional DNA sequences in this sample encode the identical CDR3. The gene calls are TRBV5-1 and TRBJ1-1; 8 bases line up with TRBD1. CDR1 and CDR2 from the germline V gene are SGHRS and YFSETQ. The J segment lost 0 bases and the V segment lost 0 bases, leaving 1 base of the junction unmatched. This CDR3 has 15 residues. CDR3 protein: CASSLGQGLNTEAFF. CDR3 in DNA: TGCGCCAGCAGCTTGGGACAGGGGTTGAACACTGAAGCTTTCTTT.

This chain uses TRBV19 with TRBJ2-3; 9 nucleotides line up with TRBD2. The CDR3 is made up of 18 amino acids. Germline CDR1 LNHDA, CDR2 SQIVND (reference sequence). The V gene end was trimmed by 8 bases and the J gene end by 4 bases; junction bases not matched to a gene: 19. The CDR3 sequence is CASARGGGLAGKADTQYF. The DNA of the CDR3 is TGTGCCAGTGCCCGGGGAGGCGGGCTAGCGGGAAAAGCAGATACGCAGTATTTT.

J is TRBJ2-7 and V is TRBV7-2, with 9 bases fitting TRBD2. J gave up 8 bases and V 0 bases, and 14 bases lay outside the gene matches. The CDR3 has 17 residues. Per the germline V gene, CDR1 is SGHTA and CDR2 is FQGNSA. CDR3 nucleotides: TGTGCCAGCAGCTTAGCGATAATAGCGGGAGAGATGTATAAGCAGTACTTC. It specifies CASSLAIIAGEMYKQYF.

V usage is TRBV5-4 and J usage is TRBJ2-1; TRBD2 matches at 12 bases. V lost 4 bases to trimming and J lost 1 base; unmatched junction nucleotides: 9. From germline, CDR1 is SGHNT and CDR2 YYREEE (reference sequence). The CDR3 length is 18 residues. The CDR3 sequence: CASSKTSGSKLSYNEQFF. CDR3 sequence (DNA): TGTGCCAGCAGCAAGACTAGCGGGAGCAAGTTGTCCTACAATGAGCAGTTCTTC.

This chain uses TRBV4-3 with TRBJ2-1; D uncertain. The CDR3 loop spans 16 amino acids. Germline values: CDR1 LGHNA, CDR2 YSLEER. V lost 1 base and J 3 bases, leaving 13 bases between the germline ends. The CDR3 region is CASSQAVTLFYNEQFF. The CDR3 DNA reads TGCGCCAGCAGCCAAGCGGTAACTCTATTCTACAATGAGCAGTTCTTC.

This clone was recorded once. The sample carries other DNA sequences with the same CDR3. The gene calls are TRBV28 and TRBJ1-1; 8 bases are shared with TRBD1. Germline CDR1 MDHEN, CDR2 SYDVKM. The V and J ends lost 4 bases and 6 bases, in that order; junction bases with no gene match: 7. The CDR3 loop spans 14 amino acids. The CDR3: CASSWTGRAAEAFF. The CDR3 bases are TGTGCCAGCAGTTGGACAGGGAGGGCGGCTGAAGCTTTCTTT.

The J gene is TRBJ2-3, the V gene TRBV10-3; maybe TRBD2 (6 bases). CDR3 size: 14 residues. V gave up 11 bases and J gave up 2 bases, with 17 bases separating them. Germline V CDR1 and CDR2: ENHRY, SYGVKD. The CDR3 DNA is TGTGCCTCGGGGCGGGGCGACGCCACAGATACGCAGTATTTT. Translating gives CASGRGDATDTQYF.

V usage is TRBV19 and J usage is TRBJ2-7; maybe TRBD1 (7 bases). Between the trimmed V and J ends, which lost 3 bases and 7 bases, there was a span of 22 bases. This CDR3 spans 16 amino acids. The germline gives CDR1 LNHDA, CDR2 SQIVND (reference sequence). CDR3 region: CASSMGMEGARGEQYF. In DNA form, the CDR3 reads TGTGCCAGTAGTATGGGGATGGAGGGGGCTCGAGGGGAGCAGTACTTC. The whole variable domain, remainder taken from reference TRBV19 and TRBJ2-7, is DGGITQSPKYLFRKEGQNVTLSCEQNLNHDAMYWYRQDPGQGLRLIYYSQIVNDFQKGDIAEGYSVSREKKESFPLTVTSAQKNPTAFYLCASSMGMEGARGEQYFGPGTRLTVT.

This rearrangement joins TRBV7-9 to TRBJ2-5; TRBD1 matches 10 bases. The CDR3 sequence is 15 residues long. In germline, CDR1 is SEHNR, CDR2 FQNEAQ (reference sequence). The V gene end was trimmed by 5 bases and the J gene end by 3 bases; junction bases not matched to a gene: 6. The CDR3 DNA is TGTGCCAGCAGCCGGGACAGGGGTAAGGAAGAGACCCAGTACTTC. Encoded protein: CASSRDRGKEETQYF.

The chain recombines TRBV5-4 with TRBJ2-3; TRBD2 matches at 11 bases. CDR1 SGHNT and CDR2 YYREEE come from the germline V gene (reference sequence). The CDR3 spans 16 residues. J was trimmed by 2 bases and V by 0 bases; bases with no gene match: 2. The CDR3 here is CASSLETSGVTDTQYF. CDR3 DNA: TGTGCCAGCAGCTTGGAGACTAGCGGGGTCACAGATACGCAGTATTTT.

CDR3 sequence reads: CATTEGQYTGELFF. The CDR3 DNA follows: TGTGCCACTACCGAGGGACAGTACACCGGGGAGCTGTTTTTT. The genes are TRBV19 and TRBJ2-2; 7 bases are shared with TRBD1. CDR1 and CDR2 (germline): LNHDA, SQIVND (reference sequence). V was pared by 10 bases and J by 3 bases, with 8 bases of the junction left unmatched. The CDR3 sequence is 14 residues long.

This rearrangement joins TRBV6-1 to TRBJ1-5; TRBD1 agrees at 9 bases. V gave up 0 bases and J gave up 5 bases; unmatched junction bases: 5. The CDR3 contains 16 residues. Germline lookup yields CDR1 MNHNS and CDR2 SASEGT. The CDR3 loop reads CASSEADGTGHQPQHF. The CDR3, as DNA: TGTGCCAGCAGTGAAGCGGACGGGACAGGGCATCAGCCCCAGCATTTT.

The chain combines TRBV7-2 with TRBJ2-1; 10 bases are a match to TRBD2. CDR1 and CDR2 from the germline V gene are SGHTA and FQGNSA. The CDR3 spans 16 residues. The V gene end was trimmed by 2 bases and the J gene end by 7 bases; junction bases not matched to a gene: 8. The DNA for the CDR3 is TGTGCCAGCAGCTTATATGGGACTAGCGTAAAGAATGAGCAGTTCTTC. Translating it yields CASSLYGTSVKNEQFF.

Of note for this clone: Other DNA sequences in the sample encode the same CDR3. The chain couples TRBV27 to TRBJ2-3; 10 bases align to TRBD2. This CDR3 comprises 17 residues. Per germline, CDR1 MNHEY and CDR2 SMNVEV (reference sequence). Trimming at V came to 1 base and at J to 5 bases, leaving 9 bases not matched to a gene. CDR3 residues: CASSLYGASGSEDTQYF. CDR3 coding DNA: TGTGCCAGCAGTTTATACGGGGCTAGCGGGAGTGAAGATACGCAGTATTTT.

This clone is a singleton in its sample. The chain couples TRBV30 to TRBJ2-7, with 7 positions matching TRBD2. Trimming removed 1 base from V and 2 bases from J; junction bases left unmatched: 5. In germline, CDR1 is GTSNPN, CDR2 SVGIG (reference sequence). The CDR3 loop spans 14 amino acids. In nucleotides, the CDR3 is TGTGCCTGGAGTGGTGGACTAGGGCCCTACGAGCAGTACTTC. It translates to CAWSGGLGPYEQYF. Drawing the rest from reference TRBV30 and TRBJ2-7, the complete variable domain is SQTIHQWPATLVQPVGSPLSLECTVEGTSNPNLYWYRQAAGRGLQLLFYSVGIGQISSEVPQNLSASRPQDRQFILSSKKLLLSDSGFYLCAWSGGLGPYEQYFGPGTRLTVT.